Listed below are T cell receptor beta chains from one sample, sequenced in a study of shared clonotypes between healthy human individuals. Profiling relied on immunoSEQ multiplex PCR, and the TCRdb table lists in-frame clones only, not all of them. Of some 1,900,000 clones listed, over 85% are singletons. The source material was naive CD8+ T cells sorted from blood. All receptors derive from a man in his late teens or twenties in good health. Each CDR3 is given with its conserved first and last residue. Each record gives: D gene, J gene, V gene, clone size, CDR3 protein, CDR3 DNA. A D gene is named only where the DNA matches it firmly. The size field is filled for only some rows; it gives once, few, many or a size class.

TRBD2	TRBJ2-7	TRBV7-9	-	CASSFGGVLSYEQYF	TGTGCCAGCAGCTTTGGGGGGGTCCTATCCTACGAGCAGTACTTC
TRBD2	TRBJ2-5	TRBV4-1	-	CASRGGASGWGPEETQYF	TGCGCCAGCAGAGGGGGGGCTAGCGGGTGGGGGCCCGAAGAGACCCAGTACTTC
-	TRBJ2-5	TRBV9	once	CASSPVQAGETQYF	TGTGCCAGCAGCCCGGTACAGGCGGGGGAGACCCAGTACTTC
-	TRBJ2-7	TRBV6-6	-	CASSSSGVAYEQYF	TGTGCCAGCAGTTCCTCGGGGGTCGCCTACGAGCAGTACTTC
-	TRBJ1-1	TRBV19	-	CASSTREWLNTEAFF	TGTGCCAGTAGTACCCGGGAATGGCTGAACACTGAAGCTTTCTTT
-	TRBJ2-1	TRBV13	-	CASSLINREHSNEQFF	TGTGCCAGCAGCTTAATAAACCGGGAGCATTCCAATGAGCAGTTCTTC
TRBD1	TRBJ2-7	TRBV11-1	-	CASSAGTGPNEQYF	TGTGCCAGCAGCGCGGGGACAGGTCCCAACGAGCAGTACTTC
-	TRBJ1-2	TRBV9	-	CASSVTPSLAYGYTF	TGTGCCAGCAGCGTAACCCCGAGCCTCGCCTATGGCTACACCTTC
-	TRBJ2-7	TRBV11-2	-	CASSSNKGGYEQYF	TGTGCCAGCAGCTCCAATAAAGGGGGCTACGAGCAGTACTTC
-	TRBJ2-5	TRBV5-1	-	CASSLRVNQETQYF	TGCGCCAGCAGCTTGCGAGTAAACCAAGAGACCCAGTACTTC
TRBD1	TRBJ1-4	TRBV5-1	-	CASTRTGGTREKLFF	TGCGCCAGCACCCGGACAGGGGGCACTCGGGAAAAACTGTTTTTT
-	TRBJ2-7	TRBV5-6	-	CASSLGFSGTHSYEQYF	TGTGCCAGCAGCTTGGGTTTTTCTGGGACCCATTCCTACGAGCAGTACTTC
TRBD2	TRBJ2-7	TRBV4-3	-	CASSQEEAGGLYEQYF	TGCGCCAGCAGCCAAGAAGAAGCGGGAGGCCTCTACGAGCAGTACTTC
TRBD1	TRBJ2-2	TRBV10-1	-	CASSGDRDRNTGELFF	TGCGCCAGCAGCGGAGACCGGGACAGAAACACCGGGGAGCTGTTTTTT
TRBD2	TRBJ2-1	TRBV19	-	CASSIRGGAYNEQFF	TGTGCCAGTAGTATTCGCGGGGGGGCGTACAATGAGCAGTTCTTC
-	TRBJ2-7	TRBV19	once	CATSTPGVRLEQYF	TGTGCCACAAGCACCCCCGGAGTTCGTCTCGAGCAGTACTTC
-	TRBJ2-2	TRBV6-6	once	CASSYTAGAGELFF	TGTGCCAGCAGTTACACGGCAGGTGCCGGGGAGCTGTTTTTT
-	TRBJ1-2	TRBV28	-	CASRNSGILYGYTF	TGTGCCAGCAGGAACTCCGGGATCCTCTATGGCTACACCTTC
-	TRBJ2-7	TRBV5-1	-	CASSLDPGTAYEQYF	TGCGCCAGCAGCTTGGACCCGGGAACCGCCTACGAGCAGTACTTC
-	TRBJ2-7	TRBV5-1	-	CASSLGIETYEQYF	TGCGCCAGCAGCTTGGGGATTGAGACCTACGAGCAGTACTTC
-	TRBJ2-1	TRBV7-2	-	CASSSLQGRPRDEQFF	TGTGCCAGCAGCTCTTTACAGGGGAGGCCTAGGGATGAGCAGTTCTTC
-	TRBJ1-1	TRBV30	-	CAWSVQDGAEAFF	TGTGCCTGGAGTGTACAAGATGGCGCAGAAGCTTTCTTT
TRBD1	TRBJ2-6	TRBV27	-	CASSSRGLGANVLTF	TGTGCCAGCAGTTCCAGGGGGCTCGGGGCCAACGTCCTGACTTTC
-	TRBJ2-3	TRBV11-2	-	CASSLGGSDADTQYF	TGTGCCAGCAGCTTGGGGGGCAGCGACGCAGATACGCAGTATTTT
-	TRBJ1-1	TRBV6-5	-	CASSYTRGTEAFF	TGTGCCAGCAGTTACACGAGAGGCACTGAAGCTTTCTTT
TRBD1	TRBJ1-1	TRBV5-1	-	CASSGHRTGQMNTEAFF	TGCGCCAGCAGCGGACACCGGACAGGCCAGATGAACACTGAAGCTTTCTTT
-	TRBJ2-3	TRBV6-5	-	CASSGTGSDTQYF	TGTGCCAGCAGTGGCACGGGATCAGATACGCAGTATTTT